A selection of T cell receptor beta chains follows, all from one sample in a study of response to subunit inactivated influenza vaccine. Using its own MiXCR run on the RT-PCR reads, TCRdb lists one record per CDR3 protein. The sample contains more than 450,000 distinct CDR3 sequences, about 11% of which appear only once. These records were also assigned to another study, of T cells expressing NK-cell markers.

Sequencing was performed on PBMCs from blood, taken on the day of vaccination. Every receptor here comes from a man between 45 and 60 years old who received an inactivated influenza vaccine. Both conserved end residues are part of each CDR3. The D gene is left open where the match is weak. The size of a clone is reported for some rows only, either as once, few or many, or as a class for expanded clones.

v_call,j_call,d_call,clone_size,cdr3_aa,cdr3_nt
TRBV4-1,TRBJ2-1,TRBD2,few,CASSQTGLAGYNEQFF,TGCGCCAGCAGCCAAACGGGACTAGCGGGGTACAATGAGCAGTTCTTC
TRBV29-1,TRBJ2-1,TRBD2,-,CSVAAGGNNEQFF,TGCAGCGTTGCAGCGGGAGGGAACAATGAGCAGTTCTTC
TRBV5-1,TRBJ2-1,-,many,CASSLDQGSIGEQFF,TGCGCCAGCAGCTTAGACCAGGGGTCGATAGGTGAGCAGTTCTTC
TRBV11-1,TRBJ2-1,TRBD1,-,CASSLVGQTYNEQFF,TGTGCCAGCAGCTTAGTGGGACAGACCTACAATGAGCAGTTCTTC
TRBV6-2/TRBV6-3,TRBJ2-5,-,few,CASSPRQDWETQYF,TGTGCCAGCAGTCCCAGACAGGATTGGGAGACCCAGTACTTC
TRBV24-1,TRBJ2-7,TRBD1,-,CATSDQTGLTQYF,TGTGCCACCAGTGACCAGACAGGGCTCACGCAGTACTTC
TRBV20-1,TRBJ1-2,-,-,CSAITDTNYGYTF,TGCAGTGCTATTACAGATACTAACTATGGCTACACCTTC
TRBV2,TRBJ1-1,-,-,CASRVTESTEAFF,TGTGCCAGCAGAGTCACAGAGAGCACTGAAGCTTTCTTT
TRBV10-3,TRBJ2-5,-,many,CAISELGYKATQYF,TGTGCCATCAGTGAACTAGGTTATAAGGCGACCCAGTACTTC
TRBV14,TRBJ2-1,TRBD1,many,CASSRLPGQGANEQFF,TGTGCCAGCAGCCGATTACCGGGACAGGGGGCGAATGAGCAGTTCTTC
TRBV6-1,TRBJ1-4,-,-,CASSELGMLSTNEKLFF,TGTGCCAGCAGTGAATTGGGAATGTTATCAACTAATGAAAAACTGTTTTTT
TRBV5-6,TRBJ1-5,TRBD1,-,CASSFGTGVRQPQHF,TGTGCCAGCAGCTTTGGGACAGGGGTTCGGCAGCCCCAGCATTTT
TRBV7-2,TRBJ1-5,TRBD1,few,CASSLAGQGVNQPQHF,TGTGCCAGCAGCTTAGCAGGACAGGGTGTCAATCAGCCCCAGCATTTT
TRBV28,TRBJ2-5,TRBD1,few,CASSLLTGGLETQYF,TGTGCCAGCAGTTTACTCACAGGGGGCCTAGAGACCCAGTACTTC
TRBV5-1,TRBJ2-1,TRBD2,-,CASSLGTIQGNEQFF,TGCGCCAGCAGCCTAGGGACTATCCAAGGGAATGAGCAGTTCTTC
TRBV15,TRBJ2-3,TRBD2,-,CATSRDQGGLAKYF,TGTGCCACCAGCAGAGATCAGGGGGGACTAGCGAAGTATTTT
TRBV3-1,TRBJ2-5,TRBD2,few,CASSTQRLASQETQYF,TGTGCCAGCAGCACGCAGAGACTAGCGAGCCAAGAGACCCAGTACTTC
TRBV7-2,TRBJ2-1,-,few,CASSLLAYPLTYNEQFF,TGTGCCAGCAGCTTATTGGCCTATCCCCTTACCTACAATGAGCAGTTCTTC
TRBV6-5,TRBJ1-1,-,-,CASSYSAGNTEAFF,TGTGCCAGCAGTTACTCGGCAGGGAACACTGAAGCTTTCTTT
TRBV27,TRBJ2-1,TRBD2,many,CASSSGLAGTRGYNEQFF,TGTGCCAGCAGTTCCGGACTAGCGGGGACCCGTGGGTACAATGAGCAGTTCTTC
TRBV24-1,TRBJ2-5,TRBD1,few,CATSDSTGAGETQYF,TGTGCCACCAGTGATTCTACAGGGGCAGGGGAGACCCAGTACTTC
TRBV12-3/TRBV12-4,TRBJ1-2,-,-,CASSLVPQEDGYTF,TGTGCCAGCAGTTTAGTTCCTCAAGAGGATGGCTACACCTTC
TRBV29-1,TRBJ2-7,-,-,CSVEPGPHYEQYF,TGCAGCGTTGAACCGGGGCCCCACTACGAGCAGTACTTC
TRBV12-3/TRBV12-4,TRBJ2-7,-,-,CASRRAKSSYEQYF,TGTGCCAGTCGTAGGGCCAAAAGCTCCTACGAGCAGTACTTC
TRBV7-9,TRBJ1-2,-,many,CASSLNDWGNYGYTF,TGTGCCAGCAGCTTAAACGACTGGGGGAACTATGGCTACACCTTC
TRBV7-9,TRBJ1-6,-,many,CASSLGYNSPLHF,TGTGCCAGCAGCTTGGGGTATAATTCACCCCTCCACTTT
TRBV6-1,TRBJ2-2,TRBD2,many,CATQQSVAGVTGELFF,TGTGCCACCCAACAGTCGGTGGCGGGAGTCACCGGGGAGCTGTTTTTT
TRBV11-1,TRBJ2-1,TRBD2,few,CASSSTTSGLAILSEQFF,TGTGCCAGCAGCTCGACTACCTCAGGACTAGCGATACTCTCTGAGCAGTTCTTC
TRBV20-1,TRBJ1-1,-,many,CSAFYPNTEAFF,TGCAGTGCCTTTTACCCGAACACTGAAGCTTTCTTT
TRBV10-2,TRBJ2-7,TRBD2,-,CASGPLTSGSSYEQYF,TGCGCCAGCGGGCCTCTGACTAGCGGGAGCTCCTACGAGCAGTACTTC
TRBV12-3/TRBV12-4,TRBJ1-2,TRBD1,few,CASRGTGQTYGYTF,TGTGCCAGCAGGGGGACAGGACAAACCTATGGCTACACCTTC
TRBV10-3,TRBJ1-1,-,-,CAISESGAAMNTEAFF,TGTGCCATCAGTGAGTCTGGGGCAGCCATGAACACTGAAGCTTTCTTT
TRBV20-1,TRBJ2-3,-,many,CSAHEANTDTQYF,TGCAGTGCTCATGAGGCAAACACAGATACGCAGTATTTT
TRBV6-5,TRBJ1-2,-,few,CASSYDRILYGYTF,TGTGCCAGCAGTTACGACAGGATACTTTATGGCTACACCTTC
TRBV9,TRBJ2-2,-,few,CASSVGRGNTGELFF,TGTGCCAGCAGCGTAGGTCGAGGGAACACCGGGGAGCTGTTTTTT
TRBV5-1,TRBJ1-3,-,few,CASSFQGTSGNTIYF,TGCGCCAGCAGCTTTCAGGGGACCTCTGGAAACACCATATATTTT
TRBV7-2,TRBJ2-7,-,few,CASSSRRATLTGEQYF,TGTGCCAGCAGCTCGCGACGGGCTACCCTGACTGGTGAGCAGTACTTC
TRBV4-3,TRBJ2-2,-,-,CASSQFGTANTGELFF,TGCGCCAGCAGCCAATTCGGGACTGCGAACACCGGGGAGCTGTTTTTT
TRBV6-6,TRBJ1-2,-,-,CASSYSISGYTF,TGTGCCAGCAGTTACTCGATAAGCGGCTACACCTTC
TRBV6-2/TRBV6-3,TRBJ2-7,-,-,CASSYPLGQGTYEQYF,TGTGCCAGCAGTTACCCGTTAGGGCAGGGGACCTACGAGCAGTACTTC
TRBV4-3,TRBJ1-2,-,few,CASSQVAGSNYGYTF,TGCGCCAGCAGCCAAGTCGCGGGTTCTAACTATGGCTACACCTTC
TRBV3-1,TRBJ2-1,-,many,CASSQGTPYNEQFF,TGTGCCAGCAGCCAAGGGACACCCTACAATGAGCAGTTCTTC
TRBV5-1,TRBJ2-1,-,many,CASSLGEGSYNEQFF,TGCGCCAGCAGCTTGGGAGAGGGCTCCTACAATGAGCAGTTCTTC
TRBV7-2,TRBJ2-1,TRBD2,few,CASSLASSGGQQFF,TGTGCCAGCAGCTTAGCTTCTAGCGGGGGCCAGCAGTTCTTC
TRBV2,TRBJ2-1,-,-,CASSVSQGIDEQFF,TGTGCCAGCAGTGTATCACAGGGAATCGATGAGCAGTTCTTC
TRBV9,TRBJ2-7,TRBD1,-,CASSQGQGGYEQYF,TGTGCCAGCAGTCAAGGACAGGGGGGCTACGAGCAGTACTTC
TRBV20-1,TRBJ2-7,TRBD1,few,CSARDTGTGSPYEQYF,TGCAGTGCTAGAGATACGGGGACAGGTAGTCCCTACGAGCAGTACTTC
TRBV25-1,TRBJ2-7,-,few,CASSERSWAVSYEQYF,TGTGCCAGCAGTGAAAGGTCGTGGGCAGTCTCCTACGAGCAGTACTTC
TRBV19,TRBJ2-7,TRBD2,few,CASSTGGGVASEQYF,TGTGCCAGTTCTACGGGAGGCGGGGTAGCCAGCGAGCAGTACTTC
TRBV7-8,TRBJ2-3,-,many,CASSFIGADTQYF,TGTGCCAGCAGCTTTATAGGGGCGGATACGCAGTATTTT
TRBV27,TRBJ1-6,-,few,CASNSGSDNSPLHF,TGTGCCAGCAACTCCGGGAGCGATAATTCACCCCTCCACTTT
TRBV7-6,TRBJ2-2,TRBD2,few,CASSLEAGGQNTGELFF,TGTGCCAGCAGCTTAGAAGCGGGGGGACAGAACACCGGGGAGCTGTTTTTT
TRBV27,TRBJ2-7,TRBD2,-,CASSSLAGYYEQYF,TGTGCCAGCAGTTCACTAGCGGGGTACTACGAGCAGTACTTC